The entry below describes one T cell receptor (beta chain). The data stem from a study of blood T cells in healthy people across ages. This CDR3 is built from 14 residues. The ends were cut back, 4 bases at V and 2 bases at J, with 12 bases in the middle. In germline, CDR1 is SGHRS, CDR2 YFSETQ. Through a sample-barcoded 5' primer and a J-beta primer mix, a second PCR was run for about 7 to 12 cycles. TCRdb called the 5' RACE reads again in MiXCR, with one record for every CDR3 protein. The sample lists over 750,000 distinct CDR3 sequences; 20% to 25% were seen once. The same data also went into a second study, on T cells of mothers and their children.

This clonotype was sampled from a boy between 5 and 17 years old in good health. Input material: blood. V and J are TRBV5-1 and TRBJ2-5; D perhaps matches TRBD1 (7 bases). The CDR3 nucleotides are TGCGCCAGCAGCGAGGGGGGACAGCAAGAGACCCAGTACTTC. It specifies CASSEGGQQETQYF.